Below are 17 T cell receptor beta chains sequenced from a single sample in a study of chronic HIV infection and antiretroviral therapy. A single record per CDR3 protein comes from TCRdb applying MiXCR to the 5' RACE reads. Altogether about 31,000 distinct CDR3 sequences are present, about 9.7% being singletons, with the ten largest covering about 2.5%. Sequencing was carried out using peripheral blood. Receptors originate from an adult who had HIV and had not received antiretroviral therapy, or was an uninfected healthy control (not recorded which).

This clonotype was observed a handful of times. The rearrangement links TRBV25-1 to TRBJ1-6; D is unclear. Germline values: CDR1 MGHDK, CDR2 SYGVNS. The CDR3 consists of 13 residues. V was pared by 2 bases and J by 7 bases, with 6 bases between. The CDR3 protein is CASSETPNSPLHF. For the CDR3, the DNA is TGTGCCAGCAGTGAAACTCCGAATTCACCCCTCCACTTT.

As for this clonotype: With a much larger clone just one base away, this may be a read error. This chain uses TRBV4-3 with TRBJ2-7; D ambiguous. This CDR3 comprises 15 residues. Germline CDR1 LGHNA, CDR2 YSLEER. Trimming took 4 bases from V and 5 from J, leaving 18 bases between them. CDR3 bases: TGCGCCAGCAGCCCTAGTCCGGGCGTACTGCACGAGCAGTACTTC. This encodes CASSPSPGVLHEQYF.

This clonotype was found many times. The genes are TRBV6-6 and TRBJ2-3; 7 nucleotides align to TRBD1. The CDR3 consists of 15 residues. V lost 11 bases and J lost 2; bases outside the gene matches: 13. Germline V gene data show CDR1 as MNHNY and CDR2 as SVGAGI (reference sequence). CDR3 sequence reads: CAAAAGTAHTDTQYF. For the CDR3, the DNA is TGTGCCGCCGCCGCCGGGACAGCCCACACAGATACGCAGTATTTT.

This clonotype was seen more than once but under ten times. This chain connects TRBV3-1 to TRBJ2-7, with D hard to call. V was shortened by 1 base and J by 7 bases, with 8 bases between the two germline ends. The CDR3 runs 12 residues. The germline V gene encodes CDR1 LGHDT and CDR2 YNNKEL (reference sequence). CDR3 bases: TGTGCCAGCAGCCAAGGGTTACGAGAGCAGTACTTC. Residues: CASSQGLREQYF.

The rearrangement joins TRBV7-9 to TRBJ2-3; D might be TRBD1 or TRBD2, each matching 5 bases. The CDR3 totals 14 residues. Trimming stripped 4 bases from V and 5 bases from J, with 13 bases between. Germline V CDR1 and CDR2: SEHNR, FQNEAQ (reference sequence). DNA for the CDR3: TGTGCCAGCAGCTGGGACCGCGCCCGAGATACGCAGTATTTT. Its protein product is CASSWDRARDTQYF.

There are a few counts of this clonotype. V gene TRBV4-3 combines with J gene TRBJ1-1; no definite D call. The CDR3 has 14 residues. Germline loops: CDR1 LGHNA, CDR2 YSLEER. Trimming removed 0 bases from V and 7 bases from J, with 12 bases in between. The CDR3 spells CASSQDLLVGEAFF. The CDR3 bases are TGCGCCAGCAGCCAAGATCTTTTGGTTGGTGAAGCTTTCTTT.

This clonotype was detected ten times or more. V and J are TRBV20-1 and TRBJ1-4, with 9 bases aligning to TRBD1. CDR1 is DFQATT and CDR2 is SNEGSKA in the germline V gene (reference sequence). The CDR3 loop spans 13 amino acids. The ends lost 5 bases at V and 6 bases at J; junction bases unmatched: 4. CDR3 in DNA: TGCAGTGCTTTACAGGGGGCGGATGAAAAACTGTTTTTT. Translated: CSALQGADEKLFF.

This clonotype has a handful of counts. The CDR3 DNA sequence: TGTGCCAGCAGTTTTGGGGCAGCCTACGAGCAGTACTTC. Its protein product is CASSFGAAYEQYF. This chain joins TRBV12-3 or TRBV12-4 and TRBJ2-7, with TRBD1 as a possible D gene (5 bases). The CDR3 runs 13 residues. V lost 3 bases, J lost 2 bases, and 8 bases lay in between.

This clonotype was observed a handful of times. CDR3 loop: CASSYPSGQAKAFF. Written as DNA, the CDR3 is TGTGCCAGCAGCTACCCAAGTGGACAGGCCAAAGCTTTCTTT. The chain employs TRBV7-2 and TRBJ1-1; 7 nucleotides agree with TRBD1. Losses at the gene ends were 4 bases for V and 9 bases for J; bases not matched to a gene: 11. CDR3 size: 14 residues. CDR1 and CDR2 from the germline V gene are SGHTA and FQGNSA.

The sample holds many counts of this clonotype. V is TRBV20-1 and J is TRBJ2-3; 7 bases match TRBD2. J lost 2 bases, V lost 0 bases, and 2 bases had no gene match. The germline CDR1 and CDR2 sequences are DFQATT and SNEGSKA (reference sequence). This CDR3 comprises 14 residues. The CDR3 loop is CSAREAGSTDTQYF. As DNA, the CDR3 is TGCAGTGCTAGAGAAGCGGGATCCACAGATACGCAGTATTTT.

This clonotype was observed at least ten times. The J gene is TRBJ2-6, the V gene TRBV4-3; D may be TRBD1 (6 bases). There are 15 residues in the CDR3. V was shortened by 3 bases and J by 1 base, with 7 bases between the two germline ends. CDR1 and CDR2 from the germline V gene are LGHNA and YSLEER. CDR3 residues: CASSHGTSGANVLTF. CDR3 in DNA: TGCGCCAGCAGCCATGGGACATCTGGGGCCAACGTCCTGACTTTC.

Many counts were recorded for this clonotype. In DNA, the CDR3 is TGTGCCAGCAGGATTGACTGGGGAGAGACCCAGTACTTC. This encodes CASRIDWGETQYF. This sequence joins TRBV12-3 or TRBV12-4 and TRBJ2-5; D gene ambiguous. The CDR3 is made up of 13 amino acids. V dropped 6 bases and J dropped 4 bases, with 12 bases sitting between them.

This clonotype has at least ten counts. The rearrangement uses TRBV5-4 and TRBJ1-1; tentatively, D is TRBD1 (5 bases). This CDR3 has 13 residues. Trimming removed 5 bases at V and 1 base at J, with 9 bases between. CDR1 and CDR2 from the germline V gene are SGHNT and YYREEE (reference sequence). The CDR3 nucleotides read TGTGCCAGCAGATTAGACAGGAACACTGAAGCTTTCTTT. It translates to CASRLDRNTEAFF.

This clonotype appeared many times. CDR3 in amino acids: CASSFNRGQPQHF. The CDR3 DNA is TGTGCCAGCAGTTTCAACAGGGGACAGCCCCAGCATTTT. The rearrangement links TRBV27 to TRBJ1-5; TRBD1 matches at 7 bases. Germline CDR1 MNHEY, CDR2 SMNVEV (reference sequence). The CDR3 spans 13 residues. V lost 3 bases, J lost 7 bases, and 3 bases stayed unmatched.

In the case of this clonotype: A read error may be the cause here, since a much bigger clone is one base away. The chain recombines TRBV7-9 with TRBJ2-5; 7 bases map to TRBD1. The CDR3 sequence is 15 residues long. From germline, CDR1 is SEHNR and CDR2 FQNEAQ (reference sequence). The CDR3 is CASSNYTGVGETRYF. Written as DNA, the CDR3 is TGTGCCAGCAGCAATTACACAGGGGTAGGAGAGACCCGGTACTTC.

The chain is built from TRBV27 and TRBJ1-6; D unresolved. Deletions cut 2 bases from V and 10 bases from J, with 12 bases between. CDR1 MNHEY and CDR2 SMNVEV come from the germline V gene (reference sequence). The length of the CDR3 is 14 residues. This chain's CDR3 is CASSLGREGSPLHF. DNA for the CDR3: TGTGCCAGCAGTTTAGGGCGGGAGGGCTCACCCCTCCACTTT.

This clonotype has a count of ten or more. The chain joins TRBV29-1 to TRBJ2-3, with 7 bases fitting TRBD2. Trimming took 3 bases from V and 3 from J; bases not matched to a gene: 3. The germline V gene encodes CDR1 SQVTM and CDR2 ANQGSEA. The CDR3 contains 13 residues. The CDR3 reads CSVEGGRTDTQYF. CDR3 sequence (DNA): TGCAGCGTTGAGGGGGGGAGGACAGATACGCAGTATTTT.